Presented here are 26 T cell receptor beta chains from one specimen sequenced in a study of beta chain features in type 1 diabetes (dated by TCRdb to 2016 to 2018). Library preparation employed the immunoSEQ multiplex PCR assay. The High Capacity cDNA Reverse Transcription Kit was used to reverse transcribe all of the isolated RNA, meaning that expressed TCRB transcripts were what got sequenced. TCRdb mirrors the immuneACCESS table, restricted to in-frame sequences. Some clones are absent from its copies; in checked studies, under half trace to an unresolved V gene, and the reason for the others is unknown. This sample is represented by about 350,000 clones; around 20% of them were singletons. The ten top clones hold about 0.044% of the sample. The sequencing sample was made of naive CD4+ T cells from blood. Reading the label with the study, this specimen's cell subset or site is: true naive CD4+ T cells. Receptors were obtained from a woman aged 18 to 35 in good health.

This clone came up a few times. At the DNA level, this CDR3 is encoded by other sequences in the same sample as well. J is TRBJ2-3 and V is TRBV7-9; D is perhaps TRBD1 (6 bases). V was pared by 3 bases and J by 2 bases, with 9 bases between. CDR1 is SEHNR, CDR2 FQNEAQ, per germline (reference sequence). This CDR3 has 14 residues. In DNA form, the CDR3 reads TGTGCCAGCAGCTTTGGACAGTCCACAGATACGCAGTATTTT. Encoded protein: CASSFGQSTDTQYF.

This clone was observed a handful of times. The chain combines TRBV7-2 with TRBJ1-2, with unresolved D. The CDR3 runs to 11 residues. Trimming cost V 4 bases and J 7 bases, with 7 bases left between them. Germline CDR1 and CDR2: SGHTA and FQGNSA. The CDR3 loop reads CASSSSGGYTF. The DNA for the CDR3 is TGTGCCAGCAGCTCTTCAGGTGGCTACACCTTC.

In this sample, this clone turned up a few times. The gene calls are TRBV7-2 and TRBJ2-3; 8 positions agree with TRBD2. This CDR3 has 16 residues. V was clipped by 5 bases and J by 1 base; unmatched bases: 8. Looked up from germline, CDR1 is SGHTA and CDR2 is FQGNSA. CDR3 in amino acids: CASSPGAGGRTDTQYF. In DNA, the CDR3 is TGTGCCAGCAGCCCAGGGGCGGGGGGTCGCACAGATACGCAGTATTTT.

CDR3 amino acids: CASSLASAPSTDTQYF. CDR3 nucleotides: TGCGCCAGCAGCTTGGCTTCAGCGCCCAGCACAGATACGCAGTATTTT. The rearrangement uses TRBV5-1 and TRBJ2-3; D ambiguous. The CDR3 has 16 residues. Trimming stripped 0 bases from V and 0 bases from J, with 11 bases between. Germline V gene data show CDR1 as SGHRS and CDR2 as YFSETQ.

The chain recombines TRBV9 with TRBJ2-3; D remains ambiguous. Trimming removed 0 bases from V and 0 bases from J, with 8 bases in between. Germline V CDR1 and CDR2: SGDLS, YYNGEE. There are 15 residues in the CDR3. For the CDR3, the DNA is TGTGCCAGCAGCGTAGACGCCACTAGCACAGATACGCAGTATTTT. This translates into CASSVDATSTDTQYF.

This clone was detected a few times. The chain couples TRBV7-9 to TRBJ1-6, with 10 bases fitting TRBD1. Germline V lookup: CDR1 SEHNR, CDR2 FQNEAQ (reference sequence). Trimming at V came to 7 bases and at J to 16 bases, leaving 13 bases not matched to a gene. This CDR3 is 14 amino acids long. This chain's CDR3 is CASTSDRGQITLHF. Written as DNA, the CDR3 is TGTGCCAGCACCTCTGACAGGGGGCAGATTACGCTCCACTTT.

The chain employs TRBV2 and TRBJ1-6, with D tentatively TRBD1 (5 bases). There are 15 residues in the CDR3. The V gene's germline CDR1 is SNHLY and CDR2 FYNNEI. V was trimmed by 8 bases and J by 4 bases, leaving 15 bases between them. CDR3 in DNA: TGTGCCAGCTCCTTCGGGGGAGTTTATAATTCACCCCTCCACTTT. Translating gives CASSFGGVYNSPLHF.

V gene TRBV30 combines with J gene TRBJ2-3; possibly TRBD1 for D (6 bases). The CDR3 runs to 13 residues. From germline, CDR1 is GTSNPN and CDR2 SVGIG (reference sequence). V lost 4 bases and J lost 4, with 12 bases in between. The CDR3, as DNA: TGTGCCTGGACTCGGCAGGGGTCAGATACGCAGTATTTT. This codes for CAWTRQGSDTQYF.

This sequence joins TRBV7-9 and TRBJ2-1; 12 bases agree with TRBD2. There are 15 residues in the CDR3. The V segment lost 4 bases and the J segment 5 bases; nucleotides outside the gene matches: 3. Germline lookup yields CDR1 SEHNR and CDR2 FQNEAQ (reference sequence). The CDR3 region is CASSSTSGRNNEQFF. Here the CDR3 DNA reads TGTGCCAGCAGCTCAACTAGCGGGAGGAACAATGAGCAGTTCTTC.

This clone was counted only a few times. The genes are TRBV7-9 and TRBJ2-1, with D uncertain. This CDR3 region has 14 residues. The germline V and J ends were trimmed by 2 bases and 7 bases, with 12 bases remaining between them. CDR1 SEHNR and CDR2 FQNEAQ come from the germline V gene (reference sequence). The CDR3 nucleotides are TGTGCCAGCAGCTTATCTCCTCGGAGAAATGAGCAGTTCTTC. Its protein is CASSLSPRRNEQFF.

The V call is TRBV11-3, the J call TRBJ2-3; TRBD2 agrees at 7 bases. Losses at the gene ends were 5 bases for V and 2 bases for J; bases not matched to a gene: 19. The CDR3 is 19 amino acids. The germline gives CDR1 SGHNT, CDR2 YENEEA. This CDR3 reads CASSRGPWERREPTDTQYF. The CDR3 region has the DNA TGTGCCAGCAGCCGCGGCCCTTGGGAGAGGCGGGAGCCCACAGATACGCAGTATTTT.

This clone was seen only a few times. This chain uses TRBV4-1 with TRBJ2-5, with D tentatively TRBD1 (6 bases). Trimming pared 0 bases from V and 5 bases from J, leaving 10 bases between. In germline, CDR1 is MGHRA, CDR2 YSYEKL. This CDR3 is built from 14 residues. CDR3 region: CASSQDRTEETQYF. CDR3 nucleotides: TGCGCCAGCAGCCAAGATCGGACAGAGGAGACCCAGTACTTC.

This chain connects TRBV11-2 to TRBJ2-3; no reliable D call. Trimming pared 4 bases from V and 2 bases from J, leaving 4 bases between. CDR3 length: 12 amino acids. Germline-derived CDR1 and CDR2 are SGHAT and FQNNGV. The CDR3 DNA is TGTGCCAGCAGCTCCTCCACAGATACGCAGTATTTT. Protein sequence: CASSSSTDTQYF.

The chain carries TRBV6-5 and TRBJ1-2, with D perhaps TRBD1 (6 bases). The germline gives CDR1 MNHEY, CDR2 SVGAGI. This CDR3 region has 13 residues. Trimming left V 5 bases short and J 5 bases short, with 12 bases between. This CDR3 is CASSQGLEYGYTF. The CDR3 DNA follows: TGTGCCAGCAGTCAGGGGCTCGAATATGGCTACACCTTC.

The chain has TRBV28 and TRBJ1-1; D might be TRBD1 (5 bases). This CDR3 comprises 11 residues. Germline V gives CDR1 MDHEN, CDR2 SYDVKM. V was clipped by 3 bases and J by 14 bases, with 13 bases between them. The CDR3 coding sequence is TGTGCCAGCAGTTTGGGAGGGGCTGCCTTCTTT. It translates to CASSLGGAAFF.

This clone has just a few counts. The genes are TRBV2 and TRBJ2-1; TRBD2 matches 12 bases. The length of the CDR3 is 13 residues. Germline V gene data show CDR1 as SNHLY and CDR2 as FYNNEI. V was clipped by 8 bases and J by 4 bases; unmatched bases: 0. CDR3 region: CASLAGGYNEQFF. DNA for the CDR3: TGTGCCAGCCTAGCGGGAGGGTACAATGAGCAGTTCTTC.

The CDR3 region has the DNA TGTGCCTGGAGCCGAGGGAATTCCAACTACGAGCAGTACTTC. Amino acid sequence: CAWSRGNSNYEQYF. The chain links TRBV30 to TRBJ2-7; TRBD2 is a possible D gene (5 bases). The CDR3 runs 14 residues. Deletions cut 3 bases from V and 3 bases from J, with 15 bases between. Germline lookup yields CDR1 GTSNPN and CDR2 SVGIG (reference sequence).

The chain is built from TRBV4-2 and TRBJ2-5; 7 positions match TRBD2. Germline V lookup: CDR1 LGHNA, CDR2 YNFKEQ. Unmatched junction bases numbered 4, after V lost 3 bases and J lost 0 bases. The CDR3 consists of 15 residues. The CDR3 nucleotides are TGTGCCAGCAGCCACGCCGGGACTAACCAAGAGACCCAGTACTTC. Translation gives CASSHAGTNQETQYF.

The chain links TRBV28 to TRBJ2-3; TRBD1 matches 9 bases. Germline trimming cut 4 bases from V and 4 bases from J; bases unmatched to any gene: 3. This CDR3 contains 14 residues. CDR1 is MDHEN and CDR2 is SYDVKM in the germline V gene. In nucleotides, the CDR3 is TGTGCCAGCAGTTCGGGACAGGGTTCAGATACGCAGTATTTT. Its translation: CASSSGQGSDTQYF.

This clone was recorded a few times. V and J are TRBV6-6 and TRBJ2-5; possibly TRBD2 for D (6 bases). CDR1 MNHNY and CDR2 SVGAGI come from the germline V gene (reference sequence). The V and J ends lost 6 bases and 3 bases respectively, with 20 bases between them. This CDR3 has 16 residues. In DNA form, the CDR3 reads TGTGCCAGCAGGAGGAGGGATCAGGGTATTAAAGAGACCCAGTACTTC. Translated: CASRRRDQGIKETQYF.

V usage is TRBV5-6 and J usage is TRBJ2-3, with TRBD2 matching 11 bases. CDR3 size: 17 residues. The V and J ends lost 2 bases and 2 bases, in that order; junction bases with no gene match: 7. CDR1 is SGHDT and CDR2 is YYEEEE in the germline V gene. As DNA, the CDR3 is TGTGCCAGCAGCTTAAGGCTAGCGGGGGGAATCACAGATACGCAGTATTTT. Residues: CASSLRLAGGITDTQYF.

CDR3 sequence: CASSQVGGRSGELFF. Here the CDR3 DNA reads TGCGCCAGCAGCCAAGTCGGCGGGAGGAGCGGGGAGCTGTTTTTT. The chain employs TRBV4-1 and TRBJ2-2; 8 positions match TRBD2. J gave up 7 bases and V 1 base, and 5 bases lay outside the gene matches. Germline-derived CDR1 and CDR2 are MGHRA and YSYEKL. This CDR3 is 15 amino acids long.

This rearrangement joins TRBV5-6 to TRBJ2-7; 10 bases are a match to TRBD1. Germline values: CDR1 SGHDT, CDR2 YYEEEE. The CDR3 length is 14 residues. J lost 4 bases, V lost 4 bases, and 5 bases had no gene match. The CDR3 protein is CASSLTGGGYEQYF. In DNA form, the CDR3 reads TGTGCCAGCAGCCTGACAGGGGGCGGGTACGAGCAGTACTTC.

The CDR3, as DNA: TGTGCCAGCAGCCCCCTACCACTAGCGGGAGGGGCGGATACGCAGTATTTT. It encodes CASSPLPLAGGADTQYF. The V and J genes are TRBV7-9 and TRBJ2-3; 13 nucleotides align to TRBD2. The CDR3 is made up of 17 amino acids. CDR1 SEHNR and CDR2 FQNEAQ come from the germline V gene (reference sequence). J gave up 6 bases and V 5 bases, and 11 bases lay outside the gene matches.

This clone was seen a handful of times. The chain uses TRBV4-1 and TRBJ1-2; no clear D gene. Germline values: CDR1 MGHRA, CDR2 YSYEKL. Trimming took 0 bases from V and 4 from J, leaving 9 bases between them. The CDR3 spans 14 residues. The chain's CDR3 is CASSQEGSGYGYTF. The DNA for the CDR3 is TGCGCCAGCAGCCAAGAGGGAAGCGGCTATGGCTACACCTTC.

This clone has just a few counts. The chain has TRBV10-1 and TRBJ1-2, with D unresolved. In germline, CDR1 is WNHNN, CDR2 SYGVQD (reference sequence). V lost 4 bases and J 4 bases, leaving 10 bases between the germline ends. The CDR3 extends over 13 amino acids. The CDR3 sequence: CASSAGEGYGYTF. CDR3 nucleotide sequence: TGCGCCAGCAGTGCGGGAGAGGGCTATGGCTACACCTTC.